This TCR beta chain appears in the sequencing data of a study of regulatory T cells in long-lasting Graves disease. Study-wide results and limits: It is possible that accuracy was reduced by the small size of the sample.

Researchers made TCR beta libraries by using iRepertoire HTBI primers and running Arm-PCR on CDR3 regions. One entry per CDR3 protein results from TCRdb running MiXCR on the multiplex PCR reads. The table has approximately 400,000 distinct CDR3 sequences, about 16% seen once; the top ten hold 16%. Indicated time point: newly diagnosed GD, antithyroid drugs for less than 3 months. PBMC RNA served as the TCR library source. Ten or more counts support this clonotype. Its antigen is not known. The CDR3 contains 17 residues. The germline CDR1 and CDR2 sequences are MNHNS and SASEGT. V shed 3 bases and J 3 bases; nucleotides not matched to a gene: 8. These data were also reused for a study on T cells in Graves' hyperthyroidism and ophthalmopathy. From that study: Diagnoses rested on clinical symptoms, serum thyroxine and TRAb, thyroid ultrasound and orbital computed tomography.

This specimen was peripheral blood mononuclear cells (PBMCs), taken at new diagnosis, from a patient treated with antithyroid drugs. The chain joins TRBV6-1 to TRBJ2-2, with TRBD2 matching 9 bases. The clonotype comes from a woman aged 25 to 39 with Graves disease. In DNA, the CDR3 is TGTGCCAGCAGTGATACCTTGGGACTAGCAGACACCGGGGAGCTGTTTTTT. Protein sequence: CASSDTLGLADTGELFF.